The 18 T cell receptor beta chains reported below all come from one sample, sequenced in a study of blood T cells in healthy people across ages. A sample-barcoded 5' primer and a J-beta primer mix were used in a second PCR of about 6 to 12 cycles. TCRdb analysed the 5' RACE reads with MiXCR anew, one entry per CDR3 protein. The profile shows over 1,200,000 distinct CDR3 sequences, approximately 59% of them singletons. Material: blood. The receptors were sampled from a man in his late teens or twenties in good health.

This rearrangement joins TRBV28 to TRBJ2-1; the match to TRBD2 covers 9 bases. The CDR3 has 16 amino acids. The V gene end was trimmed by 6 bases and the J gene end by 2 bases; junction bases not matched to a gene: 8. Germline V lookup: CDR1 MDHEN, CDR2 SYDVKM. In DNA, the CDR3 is TGTGCCAGCAGCTCATTAGCGGGAGTAACCTACAATGAGCAGTTCTTC. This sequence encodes CASSSLAGVTYNEQFF.

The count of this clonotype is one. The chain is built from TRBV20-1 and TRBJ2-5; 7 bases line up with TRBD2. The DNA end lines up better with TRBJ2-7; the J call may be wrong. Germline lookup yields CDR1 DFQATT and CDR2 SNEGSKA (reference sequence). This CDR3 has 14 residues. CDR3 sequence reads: CSARYHSGFDEQYF. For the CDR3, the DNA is TGCAGTGCTAGGTACCATAGCGGGTTCGACGAGCAGTACTTC.

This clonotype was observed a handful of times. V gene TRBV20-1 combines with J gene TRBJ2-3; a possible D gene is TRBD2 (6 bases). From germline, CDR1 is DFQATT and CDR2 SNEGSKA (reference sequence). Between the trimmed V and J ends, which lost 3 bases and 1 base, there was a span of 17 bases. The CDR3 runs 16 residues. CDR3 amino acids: CSARALPGLRTDTQYF. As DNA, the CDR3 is TGCAGTGCTAGGGCTCTTCCGGGACTCCGCACAGATACGCAGTATTTT.

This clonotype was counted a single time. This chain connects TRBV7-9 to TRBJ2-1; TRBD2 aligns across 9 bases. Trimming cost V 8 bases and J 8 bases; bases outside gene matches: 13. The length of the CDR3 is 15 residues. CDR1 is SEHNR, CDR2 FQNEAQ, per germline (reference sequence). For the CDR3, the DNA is TGTGCCAGCTTGGGGAAGGAAGCGGGAGGCGATGAGCAGTTCTTC. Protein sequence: CASLGKEAGGDEQFF.

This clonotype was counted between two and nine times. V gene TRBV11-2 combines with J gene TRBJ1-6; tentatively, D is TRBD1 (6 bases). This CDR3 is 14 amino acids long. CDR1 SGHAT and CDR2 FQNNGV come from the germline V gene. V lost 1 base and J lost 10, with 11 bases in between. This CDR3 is CASSLAPRGSPLHF. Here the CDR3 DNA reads TGTGCCAGCAGCTTAGCTCCCAGGGGATCACCCCTCCACTTT.

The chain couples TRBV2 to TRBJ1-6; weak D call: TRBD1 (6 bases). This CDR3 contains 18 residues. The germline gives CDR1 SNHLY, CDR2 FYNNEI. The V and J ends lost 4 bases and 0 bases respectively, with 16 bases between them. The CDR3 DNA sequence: TGTGCCAGCAGTGGAGGTTTAGGACAGAGCTCCTATAATTCACCCCTCCACTTT. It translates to CASSGGLGQSSYNSPLHF.

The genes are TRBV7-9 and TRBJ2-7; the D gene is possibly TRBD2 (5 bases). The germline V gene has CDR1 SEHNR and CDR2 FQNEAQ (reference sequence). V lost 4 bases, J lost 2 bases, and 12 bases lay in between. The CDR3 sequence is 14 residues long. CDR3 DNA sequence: TGTGCCAGCAGCTCGTCACTAGTCCCCTACGAGCAGTACTTC. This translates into CASSSSLVPYEQYF.

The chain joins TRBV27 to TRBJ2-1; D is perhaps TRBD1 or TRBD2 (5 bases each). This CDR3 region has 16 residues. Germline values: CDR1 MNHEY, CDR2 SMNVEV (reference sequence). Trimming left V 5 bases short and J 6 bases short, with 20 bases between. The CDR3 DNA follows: TGTGCCAGCAGTCCCTACGGTGGGACCCACTTCAATGAGCAGTTCTTC. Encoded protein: CASSPYGGTHFNEQFF.

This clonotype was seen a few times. CDR3 sequence (DNA): TGTGCCAGCAACCGAGGGGGAAATCAGCCCCAGCATTTT. Its translation is CASNRGGNQPQHF. The chain employs TRBV6-6 and TRBJ1-5; possibly TRBD1 for D (6 bases). Trimming left V 7 bases short and J 4 bases short, with 11 bases between. The CDR3 runs to 13 residues. Germline V gene lookup returns CDR1 MNHNY and CDR2 SVGAGI (reference sequence).

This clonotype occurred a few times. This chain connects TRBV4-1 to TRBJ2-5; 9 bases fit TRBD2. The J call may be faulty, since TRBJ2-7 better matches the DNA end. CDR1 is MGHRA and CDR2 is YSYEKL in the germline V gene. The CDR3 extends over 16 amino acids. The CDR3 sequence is CASSHVAGESWNEQYF. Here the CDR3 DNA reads TGCGCCAGCAGCCACGTAGCGGGAGAATCATGGAACGAGCAGTACTTC.

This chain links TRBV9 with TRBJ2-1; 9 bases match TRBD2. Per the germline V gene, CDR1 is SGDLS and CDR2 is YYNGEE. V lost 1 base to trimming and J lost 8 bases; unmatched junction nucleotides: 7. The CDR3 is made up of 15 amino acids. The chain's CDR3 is CASSVFAGGTDEQFF. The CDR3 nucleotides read TGTGCCAGCAGCGTATTTGCGGGAGGGACGGATGAGCAGTTCTTC. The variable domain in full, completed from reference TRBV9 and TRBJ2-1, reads DSGVTQTPKHLITATGQRVTLRCSPRSGDLSVYWYQQSLDQGLQFLIQYYNGEERAKGNILERFSAQQFPDLHSELNLSSLELGDSALYFCASSVFAGGTDEQFFGPGTRLTVL.

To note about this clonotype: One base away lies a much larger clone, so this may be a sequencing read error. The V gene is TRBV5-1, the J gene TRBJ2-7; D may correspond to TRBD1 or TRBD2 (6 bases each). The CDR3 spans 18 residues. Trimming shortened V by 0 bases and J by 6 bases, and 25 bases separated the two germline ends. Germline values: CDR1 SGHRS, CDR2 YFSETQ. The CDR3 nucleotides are TGCGCCAGCAGCTTGGGGTGGGCCATCGCAGGGGAGGATGCCGAGCAGTACTTC. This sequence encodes CASSLGWAIAGEDAEQYF.

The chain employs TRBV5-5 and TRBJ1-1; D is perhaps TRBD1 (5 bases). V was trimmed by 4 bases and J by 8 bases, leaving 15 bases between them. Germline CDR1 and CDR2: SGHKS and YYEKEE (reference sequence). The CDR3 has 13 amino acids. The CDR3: CASSVDGTAEAFF. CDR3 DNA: TGTGCCAGCAGCGTAGACGGGACGGCCGAAGCTTTCTTT.

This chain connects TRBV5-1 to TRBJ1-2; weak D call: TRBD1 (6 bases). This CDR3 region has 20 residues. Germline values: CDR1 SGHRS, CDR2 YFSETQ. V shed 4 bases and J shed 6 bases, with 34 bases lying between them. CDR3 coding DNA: TGCGCCAGCAGCCCCACGACAGGAAACCTTATCTATGATACGTGGGATGGCTACACCTTC. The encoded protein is CASSPTTGNLIYDTWDGYTF.

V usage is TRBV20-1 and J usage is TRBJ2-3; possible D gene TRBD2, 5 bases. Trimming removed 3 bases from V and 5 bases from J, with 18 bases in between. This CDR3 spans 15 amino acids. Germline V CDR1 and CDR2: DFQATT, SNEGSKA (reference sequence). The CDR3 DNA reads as TGCAGTGCTAGTCTCCCGGCGGGTCCTAGAGATACGCAGTATTTT. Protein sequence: CSASLPAGPRDTQYF.

The CDR3 loop is CASSGGKYNEQYF. Written as DNA, the CDR3 is TGTGCCAGCAGCGGGGGAAAATACAATGAGCAGTACTTC. The chain recombines TRBV13 with TRBJ2-1; the D call may be TRBD1 or TRBD2 (5 bases each). The J call may be wrong; the DNA end is better matched by TRBJ2-7. The CDR3 contains 13 residues. The germline V gene has CDR1 PRHDT and CDR2 FYEKMQ (reference sequence).

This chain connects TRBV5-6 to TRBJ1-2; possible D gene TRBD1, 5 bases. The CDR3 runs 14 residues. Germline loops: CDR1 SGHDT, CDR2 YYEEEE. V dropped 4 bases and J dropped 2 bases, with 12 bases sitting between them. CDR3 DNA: TGTGCCAGCAGCCCCCAGACAGCGAACTATGGCTACACCTTC. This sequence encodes CASSPQTANYGYTF.

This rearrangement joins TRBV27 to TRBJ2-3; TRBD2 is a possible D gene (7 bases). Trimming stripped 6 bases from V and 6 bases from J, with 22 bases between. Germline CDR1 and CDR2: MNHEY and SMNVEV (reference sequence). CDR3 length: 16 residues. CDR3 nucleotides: TGTGCCAGCAGATGGGGGGGGGGCAGCGAGGGGGATACGCAGTATTTT. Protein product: CASRWGGGSEGDTQYF.